This T cell receptor (beta chain) was identified in a study of CD8+CD57+ T cells in acquired aplastic anemia. In the study overall: The study obtained an average of about 3.2 ug of DNA from sorted CD4+ and CD8+ cells. Read counts for CD4+ cells (from healthy donors) averaged about 10.8 million. Findings of the study overall: Statistical testing detected no significant gap in CD8+ Simpson's diversity between patients and controls. The study identified under 30 CD8+ CDR3 sequences shared by patients and controls.

Investigators profiled TCR beta VDJ and CDR3 from genomic DNA template. Each CDR3 protein gets one entry after TCRdb re-called the reads with MiXCR. The sample yields 120,000 or so distinct CDR3 sequences, about half seen once. Between the trimmed V and J ends, which lost 7 bases and 1 base, there was a span of 13 bases. CDR3 length: 14 residues. Per the germline V gene, CDR1 is MDHEN and CDR2 is SYDVKM. With regard to this clonotype: No antigen is known for it. A much larger clone lies a single base off, so this may be a read error.

The chain is built from TRBV28 and TRBJ1-1; maybe TRBD1 (5 bases). Sequenced sample: sorted CD4+, CD8+, or CD8+CD57+ T cells (not recorded which) from PBMCs. This sequence was found in a human donor in good health, serving as a control. The CDR3 coding sequence is TGTGCCAGCACCGATCCGGGGACGAACACTGAAGCTTTCTTT. It translates to CASTDPGTNTEAFF.